The 27 T cell receptor beta chains reported below all come from one sample, sequenced in a study of blood T cell repertoires in COVID-19. The method was immunoSEQ multiplex PCR; TCRdb's version includes in-frame clones alone and lacks a portion of them. Among approximately 300,000 clones listed, roughly 90% were seen once. The specimen was PBMCs or T cells enriched from blood (not recorded which). These receptors were taken from a woman in her twenties or thirties who had recovered from COVID-19.

The V call is TRBV19, the J call TRBJ2-6, with a weak D call TRBD1 (5 bases). Per the germline V gene, CDR1 is LNHDA and CDR2 is SQIVND (reference sequence). The length of the CDR3 is 14 residues. Trimming took 4 bases from V and 2 from J, leaving 6 bases between them. The CDR3 region has the DNA TGTGCCAGTAGTACAGGGACTGGGGCCAACGTCCTGACTTTC. Amino acids: CASSTGTGANVLTF.

The CDR3 loop is CASSFLGYGYTF. The CDR3 nucleotides are TGTGCCAGCAGCTTTCTCGGGTATGGCTACACCTTC. The chain is built from TRBV5-6 and TRBJ1-2; D not certain. Germline V CDR1 and CDR2: SGHDT, YYEEEE. The V end was cut by 2 bases, the J end by 5 bases, with 7 bases between. The CDR3 has 12 amino acids.

This chain connects TRBV27 to TRBJ1-2; 11 positions match TRBD1. The CDR3 runs 16 residues. Trimming took 6 bases from V and 6 from J; bases not matched to a gene: 12. Germline V gene sequence: CDR1 MNHEY, CDR2 SMNVEV (reference sequence). The CDR3, as DNA: TGTGCCAGCAGGAAGAACCGGGACAGGGGGACGGATGGCTACACCTTC. Its translation: CASRKNRDRGTDGYTF.

The chain carries TRBV4-1 and TRBJ2-7; 7 bases agree with TRBD2. CDR3 length equals 14 residues. CDR1 is MGHRA and CDR2 is YSYEKL in the germline V gene. V trimming: 4 bases; J trimming: 6 bases; junction bases outside the gene matches: 9. The CDR3: CASSRGVGEGEQYF. Written as DNA, the CDR3 is TGCGCCAGCAGCCGCGGGGTAGGGGAGGGCGAGCAGTACTTC.

The CDR3 region is CAISPRGVSSYNEQFF. CDR3 nucleotide sequence: TGTGCCATCAGTCCCCGCGGGGTGAGCTCCTACAATGAGCAGTTCTTC. This chain links TRBV10-3 with TRBJ2-1; D perhaps matches TRBD2 (6 bases). The CDR3 runs to 16 residues. The germline CDR1 and CDR2 sequences are ENHRY and SYGVKD. Trimming cost V 5 bases and J 0 bases, with 14 bases left between them.

In its sample, this clone was seen a few times. The gene calls are TRBV3-1 (or the pseudogene TRBV3-2) and TRBJ2-7; D is perhaps TRBD1 (6 bases). This CDR3 contains 11 residues. CDR1 is LGHDT, CDR2 YNNKEL, per germline (reference sequence). V shed 9 bases and J shed 1 base, with 7 bases lying between them. The CDR3 region has the DNA TGTGCCAGTGGACAGTCCTACGAGCAGTACTTC. This codes for CASGQSYEQYF.

The chain carries TRBV7-2 and TRBJ1-2; perhaps TRBD1 as D (6 bases). V shed 0 bases and J shed 0 bases, with 8 bases lying between them. The CDR3 sequence is 15 residues long. Germline-derived CDR1 and CDR2 are SGHTA and FQGNSA. Here the CDR3 reads CASSLAQGTNYGYTF. The CDR3 DNA reads TGTGCCAGCAGCTTAGCACAGGGAACTAACTATGGCTACACCTTC.

The CDR3 sequence is CASSPNRGPKPYEQYF. CDR3 DNA: TGTGCCAGCAGCCCAAACAGGGGGCCCAAACCCTACGAGCAGTACTTC. The rearrangement joins TRBV5-4 to TRBJ2-7; TRBD1 matches 9 bases. The length of the CDR3 is 16 residues. CDR1 and CDR2 (germline): SGHNT, YYREEE (reference sequence). The V segment lost 4 bases and the J segment 2 bases; nucleotides outside the gene matches: 10.

The chain joins TRBV11-2 to TRBJ2-2, with TRBD2 matching over 7 bases. Trimming cost V 7 bases and J 4 bases; bases outside gene matches: 12. CDR3 length: 16 residues. Germline V CDR1 and CDR2: SGHAT, FQNNGV. CDR3 residues: CASNNRPRGGTGELFF. Written as DNA, the CDR3 is TGTGCCAGCAACAACCGCCCTCGCGGGGGCACCGGGGAGCTGTTTTTT.

The chain carries TRBV19 and TRBJ1-1; 8 bases agree with TRBD1. The junction had 10 bases not matched to a gene; V was cut back by 6 bases and J by 4 bases. Germline CDR1 is LNHDA and CDR2 is SQIVND (reference sequence). This CDR3 spans 15 amino acids. In nucleotides, the CDR3 is TGTGCCAGTAGGGTAGGTCAGGGGGCGGGCACTGAAGCTTTCTTT. This codes for CASRVGQGAGTEAFF.

The chain recombines TRBV29-1 with TRBJ2-6; TRBD2 matches at 8 bases. V lost 7 bases, J lost 0 bases, and 8 bases stayed unmatched. CDR3 length: 16 amino acids. Germline V gene data show CDR1 as SQVTM and CDR2 as ANQGSEA. CDR3 nucleotide sequence: TGCAGCGGGGTCACTAGCGGCCACTCTGGGGCCAACGTCCTGACTTTC. Protein sequence: CSGVTSGHSGANVLTF.

The V gene is TRBV28, the J gene TRBJ2-7; 9 bases are a match to TRBD1. Trimming removed 2 bases from V and 2 bases from J; junction bases left unmatched: 10. CDR3 size: 17 residues. Germline V gene data show CDR1 as MDHEN and CDR2 as SYDVKM. The CDR3 here is CASSLLPSTGGTYEQYF. CDR3 nucleotide sequence: TGTGCCAGCAGTTTACTCCCCTCGACAGGGGGTACCTACGAGCAGTACTTC. The whole variable domain, filled in from reference TRBV28 and TRBJ2-7, reads DVKVTQSSRYLVKRTGEKVFLECVQDMDHENMFWYRQDPGLGLRLIYFSYDVKMKEKGDIPEGYSVSREKKERFSLILESASTNQTSMYLCASSLLPSTGGTYEQYFGPGTRLTVT.

The chain links TRBV7-9 to TRBJ1-4; TRBD1 agrees at 7 bases. Germline assignment: CDR1 SEHNR and CDR2 FQNEAQ (reference sequence). The CDR3 totals 14 residues. V gave up 5 bases and J gave up 5 bases; unmatched junction bases: 5. The CDR3 loop reads CASSISGGNEKLFF. DNA of the CDR3: TGTGCCAGCAGCATATCAGGGGGGAATGAAAAACTGTTTTTT. Together with reference TRBV7-9 and TRBJ1-4, the CDR3 gives the full variable domain: DTGVSQNPRHKITKRGQNVTFRCDPISEHNRLYWYRQTLGQGPEFLTYFQNEAQLEKSRLLSDRFSAERPKGSFSTLEIQRTEQGDSAMYLCASSISGGNEKLFFGSGTQLSVL.

V usage is TRBV5-1 and J usage is TRBJ1-1; D remains ambiguous. Trimming removed 4 bases at V and 0 bases at J, with 10 bases between. The CDR3 contains 14 residues. From germline, CDR1 is SGHRS and CDR2 YFSETQ. The CDR3 reads CASSRRFLNTEAFF. Written as DNA, the CDR3 is TGCGCCAGCAGCCGCAGGTTTTTGAACACTGAAGCTTTCTTT.

The genes are TRBV5-6 and TRBJ2-1; perhaps TRBD2 as D (6 bases). The V gene lost 6 bases and the J gene lost 8 bases, with 12 bases spanning the gap. This CDR3 region has 12 residues. CDR1 SGHDT and CDR2 YYEEEE come from the germline V gene. The CDR3 region is CASTSGSDEQFF. The DNA for the CDR3 is TGTGCCAGCACTTCCGGGAGCGATGAGCAGTTCTTC.

This clone occurred once. V gene TRBV27 combines with J gene TRBJ1-4; D may be TRBD1 (6 bases). The CDR3 totals 15 residues. Deletions cut 7 bases from V and 8 bases from J, with 20 bases between. The germline V gene encodes CDR1 MNHEY and CDR2 SMNVEV (reference sequence). CDR3 region: CASKVLGTRLEKLFF. DNA of the CDR3: TGTGCCAGCAAGGTTCTCGGGACAAGGTTGGAAAAACTGTTTTTT.

This chain links TRBV18 with TRBJ1-1; 8 nucleotides line up with TRBD1. Germline CDR1 KGHSH, CDR2 LQKENI. CDR3 length equals 13 residues. The trim removed 1 base at V and 10 bases at J, leaving 5 bases unmatched. The CDR3 spells CASSPQQGARAFF. DNA for the CDR3: TGTGCCAGCTCACCACAGCAGGGGGCAAGAGCTTTCTTT.

The J gene is TRBJ1-2, the V gene TRBV28, with unresolved D. Trimming cost V 4 bases and J 4 bases, with 13 bases left between them. The CDR3 contains 14 residues. The germline CDR1 and CDR2 sequences are MDHEN and SYDVKM. The chain's CDR3 is CASSSSPTGYGYTF. Here the CDR3 DNA reads TGTGCCAGCAGTTCGTCTCCCACGGGCTATGGCTACACCTTC.

The chain uses TRBV7-9 and TRBJ2-7, with 10 nucleotides matching TRBD2. Germline assignment: CDR1 SEHNR and CDR2 FQNEAQ (reference sequence). The CDR3 is 15 residues long. V lost 5 bases, J lost 9 bases, and 13 bases stayed unmatched. The DNA of the CDR3 is TGTGCCAGCAGCCGGGGGTCTAGCGGGAGAGCAGGGCAGTACTTC. It yields the protein CASSRGSSGRAGQYF.

Here the CDR3 reads CASSSTRTGLAGGPFYEQFF. CDR3 sequence (DNA): TGTGCCAGCAGTTCCACGCGAACGGGACTAGCGGGAGGGCCTTTTTATGAGCAGTTCTTC. V gene TRBV28 combines with J gene TRBJ2-1, with TRBD2 identical over 16 bases. The J segment lost 8 bases and the V segment lost 4 bases, leaving 17 bases of the junction unmatched. The CDR3 is 20 amino acids. Germline V gene lookup returns CDR1 MDHEN and CDR2 SYDVKM.

This clone was recorded once. V gene TRBV11-3 combines with J gene TRBJ2-3; weak D call: TRBD1 (5 bases). The V end lost 5 bases, the J end lost 2 bases, and 8 bases lay between the germline ends. Germline CDR1 SGHNT, CDR2 YENEEA. The CDR3 has 13 residues. The CDR3 DNA sequence: TGTGCCAGCAGCCGACAGTCCACAGATACGCAGTATTTT. Translating it yields CASSRQSTDTQYF.

The chain has TRBV29-1 and TRBJ1-1; 8 bases match TRBD1. The V and J ends lost 6 bases and 0 bases, in that order; junction bases with no gene match: 6. There are 14 residues in the CDR3. Germline CDR1 is SQVTM and CDR2 is ANQGSEA. The CDR3 bases are TGCAGCGTGAGACAGGGGAACATGAACACTGAAGCTTTCTTT. Amino acid sequence: CSVRQGNMNTEAFF.

The V call is TRBV3-1 (or the pseudogene TRBV3-2), the J call TRBJ1-3; 8 bases line up with TRBD1. This CDR3 comprises 14 residues. The ends lost 5 bases at V and 2 bases at J; junction bases unmatched: 2. Germline V gene sequence: CDR1 LGHDT, CDR2 YNNKEL (reference sequence). In nucleotides, the CDR3 is TGTGCCAGCAGCAGGACAGGGACTGGAAACACCATATATTTT. Residues: CASSRTGTGNTIYF.

This chain uses TRBV5-4 with TRBJ1-1, with D possibly TRBD1 on 5 matching bases. The germline gives CDR1 SGHNT, CDR2 YYREEE (reference sequence). The CDR3 spans 12 residues. Trimming cost V 0 bases and J 10 bases, with 10 bases left between them. In nucleotides, the CDR3 is TGTGCCAGCAGCTTGGATGGGGGGGGAGCTTTCTTT. Amino acids: CASSLDGGGAFF.

This chain joins TRBV2 and TRBJ1-1, with D tentatively TRBD1 (6 bases). Germline CDR1 and CDR2: SNHLY and FYNNEI. The CDR3 consists of 14 residues. Trimming cost V 8 bases and J 6 bases, with 19 bases left between them. CDR3: CASYLYRVRPEAFF. CDR3 in DNA: TGTGCCAGCTACCTATACAGGGTTCGCCCTGAAGCTTTCTTT.

This chain links TRBV14 with TRBJ1-1; TRBD1 is a possible D gene (6 bases). This CDR3 is 14 amino acids long. Germline values: CDR1 SGHDN, CDR2 FVKESK. The V end lost 4 bases, the J end lost 2 bases, and 11 bases lay between the germline ends. The CDR3 protein is CASSPGQFNTEAFF. CDR3 sequence (DNA): TGTGCCAGCAGCCCAGGACAGTTCAACACTGAAGCTTTCTTT.

The J gene is TRBJ2-1, the V gene TRBV11-2; D gene uncertain. This CDR3 spans 14 amino acids. CDR1 is SGHAT and CDR2 is FQNNGV in the germline V gene. Trimming stripped 5 bases from V and 8 bases from J, with 16 bases between. In DNA form, the CDR3 reads TGTGCCAGCAGCGGGTTCTTAGCTATGGATGAGCAGTTCTTC. Protein product: CASSGFLAMDEQFF.